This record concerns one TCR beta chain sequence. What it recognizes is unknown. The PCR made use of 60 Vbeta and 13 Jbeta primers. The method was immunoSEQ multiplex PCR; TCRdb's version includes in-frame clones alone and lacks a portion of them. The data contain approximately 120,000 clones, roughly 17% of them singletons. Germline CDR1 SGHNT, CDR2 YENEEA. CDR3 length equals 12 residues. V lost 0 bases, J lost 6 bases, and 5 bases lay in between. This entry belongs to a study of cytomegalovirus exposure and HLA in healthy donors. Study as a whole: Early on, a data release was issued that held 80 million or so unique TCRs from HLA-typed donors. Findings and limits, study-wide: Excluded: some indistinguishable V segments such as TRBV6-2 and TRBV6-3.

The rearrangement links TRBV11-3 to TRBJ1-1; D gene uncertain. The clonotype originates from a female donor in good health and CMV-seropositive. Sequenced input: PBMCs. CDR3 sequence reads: CASSLDRSEAFF. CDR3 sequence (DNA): TGTGCCAGCAGCTTAGATCGTTCTGAAGCTTTCTTT.